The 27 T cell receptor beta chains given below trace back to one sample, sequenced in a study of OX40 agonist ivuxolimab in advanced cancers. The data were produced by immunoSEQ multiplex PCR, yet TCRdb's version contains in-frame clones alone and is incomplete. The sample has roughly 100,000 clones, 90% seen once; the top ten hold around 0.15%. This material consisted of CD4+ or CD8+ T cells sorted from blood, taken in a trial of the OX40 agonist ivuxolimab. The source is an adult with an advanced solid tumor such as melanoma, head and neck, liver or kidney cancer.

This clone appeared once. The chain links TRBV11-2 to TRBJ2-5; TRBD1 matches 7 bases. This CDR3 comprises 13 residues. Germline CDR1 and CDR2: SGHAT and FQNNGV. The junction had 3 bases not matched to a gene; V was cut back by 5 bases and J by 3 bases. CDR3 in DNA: TGTGCCAGCAGCACAGGGACAGAAGAGACCCAGTACTTC. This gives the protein CASSTGTEETQYF.

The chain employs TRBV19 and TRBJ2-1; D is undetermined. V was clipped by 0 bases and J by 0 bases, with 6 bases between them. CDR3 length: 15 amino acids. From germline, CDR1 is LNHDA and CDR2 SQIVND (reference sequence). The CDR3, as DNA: TGTGCCAGTAGTATAGACAGGAGCTCCTACAATGAGCAGTTCTTC. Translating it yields CASSIDRSSYNEQFF.

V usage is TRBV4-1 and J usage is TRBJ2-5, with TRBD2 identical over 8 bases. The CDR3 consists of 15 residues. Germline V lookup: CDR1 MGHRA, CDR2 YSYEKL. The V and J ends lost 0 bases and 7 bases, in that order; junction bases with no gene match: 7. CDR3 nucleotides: TGCGCCAGCAGCCAAGAGCTCGGGAGGGCCGGGACCCAGTACTTC. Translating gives CASSQELGRAGTQYF.

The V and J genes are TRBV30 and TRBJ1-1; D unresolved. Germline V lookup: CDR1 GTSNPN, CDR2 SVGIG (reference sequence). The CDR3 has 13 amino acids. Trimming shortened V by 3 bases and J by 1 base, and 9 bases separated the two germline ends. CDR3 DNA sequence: TGTGCCTGGAGGTCTCAGTCGAACACTGAAGCTTTCTTT. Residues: CAWRSQSNTEAFF. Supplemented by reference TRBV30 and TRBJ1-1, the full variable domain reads SQTIHQWPATLVQPVGSPLSLECTVEGTSNPNLYWYRQAAGRGLQLLFYSVGIGQISSEVPQNLSASRPQDRQFILSSKKLLLSDSGFYLCAWRSQSNTEAFFGQGTRLTVV.

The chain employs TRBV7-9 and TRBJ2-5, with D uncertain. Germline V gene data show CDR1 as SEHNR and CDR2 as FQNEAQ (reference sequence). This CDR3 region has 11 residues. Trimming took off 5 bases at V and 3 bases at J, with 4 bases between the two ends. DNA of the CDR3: TGTGCCAGCAGCGTTAAAGAGACCCAGTACTTC. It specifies CASSVKETQYF.

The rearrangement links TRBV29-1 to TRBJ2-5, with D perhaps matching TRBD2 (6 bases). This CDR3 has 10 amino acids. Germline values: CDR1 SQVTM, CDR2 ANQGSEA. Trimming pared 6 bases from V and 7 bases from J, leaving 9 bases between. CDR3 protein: CSVGGGTQYF. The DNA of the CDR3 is TGCAGCGTGGGAGGAGGGACCCAGTACTTC.

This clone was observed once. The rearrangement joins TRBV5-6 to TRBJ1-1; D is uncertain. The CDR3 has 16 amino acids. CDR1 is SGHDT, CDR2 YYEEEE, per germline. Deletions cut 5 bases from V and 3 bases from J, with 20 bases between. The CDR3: CASSSTPSPFDTEAFF. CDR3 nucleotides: TGTGCCAGCAGTTCGACCCCCAGCCCGTTCGACACTGAAGCTTTCTTT.

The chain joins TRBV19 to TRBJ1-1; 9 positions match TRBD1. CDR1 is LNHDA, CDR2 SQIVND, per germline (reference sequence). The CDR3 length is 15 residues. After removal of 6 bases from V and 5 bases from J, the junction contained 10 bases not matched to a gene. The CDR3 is CASRITGGAGTEAFF. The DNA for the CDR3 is TGTGCCAGTAGGATAACAGGGGGCGCAGGGACTGAAGCTTTCTTT.

CDR3 DNA sequence: TGTGCCAGCAAACAGGGGTCCCATAATTCACCCCTCCACTTT. Its protein is CASKQGSHNSPLHF. The chain recombines TRBV2 with TRBJ1-6, with 7 positions matching TRBD1. Looked up from germline, CDR1 is SNHLY and CDR2 is FYNNEI. Trimming took 7 bases from V and 5 from J; bases not matched to a gene: 5. The CDR3 is 14 residues long.

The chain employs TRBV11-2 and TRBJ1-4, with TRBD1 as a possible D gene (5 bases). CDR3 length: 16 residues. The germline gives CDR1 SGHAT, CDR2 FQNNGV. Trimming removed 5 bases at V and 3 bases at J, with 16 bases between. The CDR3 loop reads CASSPSGTVANEKLFF. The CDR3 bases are TGTGCCAGCAGCCCAAGCGGGACGGTGGCTAATGAAAAACTGTTTTTT.

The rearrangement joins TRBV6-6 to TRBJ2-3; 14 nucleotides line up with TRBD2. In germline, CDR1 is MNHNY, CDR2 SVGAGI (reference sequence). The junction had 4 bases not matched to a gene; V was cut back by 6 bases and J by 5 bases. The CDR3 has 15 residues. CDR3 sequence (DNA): TGTGCCAGCAGGACTAGCGGGAGGGGGCAAGATACGCAGTATTTT. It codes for CASRTSGRGQDTQYF.

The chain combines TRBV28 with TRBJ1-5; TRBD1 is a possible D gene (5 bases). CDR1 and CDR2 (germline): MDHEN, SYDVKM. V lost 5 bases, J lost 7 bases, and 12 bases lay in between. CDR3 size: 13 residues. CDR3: CASSEQGRQPQHF. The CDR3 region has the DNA TGTGCCAGCAGTGAGCAGGGAAGACAGCCCCAGCATTTT.

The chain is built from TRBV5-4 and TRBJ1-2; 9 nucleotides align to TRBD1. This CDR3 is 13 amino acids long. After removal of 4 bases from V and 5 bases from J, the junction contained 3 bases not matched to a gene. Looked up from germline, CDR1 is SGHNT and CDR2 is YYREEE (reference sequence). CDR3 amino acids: CASSEDRGYGYTF. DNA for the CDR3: TGTGCCAGCAGCGAAGACAGGGGGTATGGCTACACCTTC.

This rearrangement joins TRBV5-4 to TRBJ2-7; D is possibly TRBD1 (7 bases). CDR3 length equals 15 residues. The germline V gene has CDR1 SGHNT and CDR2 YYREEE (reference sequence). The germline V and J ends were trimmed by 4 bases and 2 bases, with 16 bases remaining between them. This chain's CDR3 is CASSGRDSHTYEQYF. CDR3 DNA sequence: TGTGCCAGCAGCGGGCGGGACAGCCATACCTACGAGCAGTACTTC.

The DNA of the CDR3 is TGTGCCGGACATACTAGGTCAACCTACGAGCAGTACTTC. Translating gives CAGHTRSTYEQYF. The gene calls are TRBV30 and TRBJ2-7; D possibly uses TRBD1 or TRBD2 (5 bases each). Germline V CDR1 and CDR2: GTSNPN, SVGIG (reference sequence). V was trimmed by 8 bases and J by 2 bases, leaving 16 bases between them. CDR3 size: 13 residues.

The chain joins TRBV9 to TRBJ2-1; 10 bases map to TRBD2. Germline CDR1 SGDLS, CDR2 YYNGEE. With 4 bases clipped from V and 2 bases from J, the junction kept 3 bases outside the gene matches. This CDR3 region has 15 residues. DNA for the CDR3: TGTGCCAGCAGCCCAAGCGGGGGGGCCTACAATGAGCAGTTCTTC. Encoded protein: CASSPSGGAYNEQFF.

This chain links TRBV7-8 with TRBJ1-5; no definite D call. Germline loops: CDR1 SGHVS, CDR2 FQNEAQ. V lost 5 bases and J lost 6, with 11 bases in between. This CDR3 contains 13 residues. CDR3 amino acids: CASSLFESQPQHF. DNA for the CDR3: TGTGCCAGCAGCCTGTTTGAGAGTCAGCCCCAGCATTTT.

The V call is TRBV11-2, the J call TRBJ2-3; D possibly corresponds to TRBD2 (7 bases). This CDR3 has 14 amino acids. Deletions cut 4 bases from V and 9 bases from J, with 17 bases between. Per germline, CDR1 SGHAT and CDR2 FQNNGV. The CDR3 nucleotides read TGTGCCAGCAGCTCGGGGGCGGGGGATACAACGCAGTATTTT. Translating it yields CASSSGAGDTTQYF. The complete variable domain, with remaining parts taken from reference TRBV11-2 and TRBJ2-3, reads EAGVAQSPRYKIIEKRQSVAFWCNPISGHATLYWYQQILGQGPKLLIQFQNNGVVDDSQLPKDRFSAERLKGVDSTLKIQPAKLEDSAVYLCASSSGAGDTTQYFGPGTRLTVL.

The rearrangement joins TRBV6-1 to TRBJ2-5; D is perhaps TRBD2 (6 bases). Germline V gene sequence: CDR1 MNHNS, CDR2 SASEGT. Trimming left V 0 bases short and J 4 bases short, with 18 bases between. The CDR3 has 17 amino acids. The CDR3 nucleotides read TGTGCCAGCAGTGAAGCGGGGGGATCTGGGCACCGAGAGACCCAGTACTTC. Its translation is CASSEAGGSGHRETQYF.

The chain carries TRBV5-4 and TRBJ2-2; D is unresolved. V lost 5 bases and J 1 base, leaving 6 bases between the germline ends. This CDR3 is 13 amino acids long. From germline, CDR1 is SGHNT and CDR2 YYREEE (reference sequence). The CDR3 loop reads CASRWGNTGELFF. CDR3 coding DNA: TGTGCCAGCAGATGGGGGAACACCGGGGAGCTGTTTTTT.

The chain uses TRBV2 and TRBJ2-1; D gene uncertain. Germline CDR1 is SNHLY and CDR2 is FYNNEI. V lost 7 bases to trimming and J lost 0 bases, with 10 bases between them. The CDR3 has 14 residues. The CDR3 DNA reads TGTGCCAGCAAGTCCCAGCTCTCCTACAATGAGCAGTTCTTC. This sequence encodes CASKSQLSYNEQFF.

The CDR3 DNA sequence: TGTGCCAGCAGACCCATTGGGCGGACCTTCTATGGCTACACCTTC. This translates into CASRPIGRTFYGYTF. This sequence joins TRBV6-1 and TRBJ1-2, with D hard to call. Germline values: CDR1 MNHNS, CDR2 SASEGT. The CDR3 spans 15 residues. V was clipped by 6 bases and J by 4 bases, with 18 bases between them.

CDR3 DNA sequence: TGTGCCAGCCATCCAGCGGGGCGCTCCTACGAGCAGTACTTC. This translates into CASHPAGRSYEQYF. The chain joins TRBV6-5 to TRBJ2-7; the match to TRBD2 covers 7 bases. Unmatched junction bases numbered 7, after V lost 8 bases and J lost 0 bases. The CDR3 runs 14 residues. Germline V lookup: CDR1 MNHEY, CDR2 SVGAGI.

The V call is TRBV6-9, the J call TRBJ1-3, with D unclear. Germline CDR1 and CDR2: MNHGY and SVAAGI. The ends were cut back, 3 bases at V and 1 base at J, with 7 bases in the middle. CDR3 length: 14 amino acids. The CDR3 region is CASSYSISGNTIYF. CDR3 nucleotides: TGTGCCAGCAGTTACTCGATTTCTGGAAACACCATATATTTT.

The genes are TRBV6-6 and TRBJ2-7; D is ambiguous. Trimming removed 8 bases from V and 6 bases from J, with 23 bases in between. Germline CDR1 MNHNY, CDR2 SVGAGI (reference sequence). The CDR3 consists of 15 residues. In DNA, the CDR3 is TGTGCCAGCGGACGTACGGGCCCTTCGGGCCCCGAGCAGTACTTC. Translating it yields CASGRTGPSGPEQYF.

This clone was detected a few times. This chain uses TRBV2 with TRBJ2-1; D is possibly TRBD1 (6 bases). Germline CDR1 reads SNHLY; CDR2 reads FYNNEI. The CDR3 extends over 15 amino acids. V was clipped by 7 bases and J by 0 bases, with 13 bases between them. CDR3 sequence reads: CASTGQTSSYNEQFF. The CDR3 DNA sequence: TGTGCCAGCACTGGACAGACGAGCTCCTACAATGAGCAGTTCTTC. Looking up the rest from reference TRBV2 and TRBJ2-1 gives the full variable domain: EPEVTQTPSHQVTQMGQEVILRCVPISNHLYFYWYRQILGQKVEFLVSFYNNEISEKSEIFDDQFSVERPDGSNFTLKIRSTKLEDSAMYFCASTGQTSSYNEQFFGPGTRLTVL.

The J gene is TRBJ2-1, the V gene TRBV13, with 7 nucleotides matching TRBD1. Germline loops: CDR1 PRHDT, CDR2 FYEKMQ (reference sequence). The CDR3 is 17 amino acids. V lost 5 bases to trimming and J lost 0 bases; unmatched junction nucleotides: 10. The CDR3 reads CASSPGTASSSYNEQFF. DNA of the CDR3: TGTGCCAGCAGCCCCGGGACAGCTTCTTCCTCCTACAATGAGCAGTTCTTC. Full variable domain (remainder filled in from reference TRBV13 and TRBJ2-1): AAGVIQSPRHLIKEKRETATLKCYPIPRHDTVYWYQQGPGQDPQFLISFYEKMQSDKGSIPDRFSAQQFSDYHSELNMSSLELGDSALYFCASSPGTASSSYNEQFFGPGTRLTVL.